The rows below give T cell receptor beta chains drawn from one sample of a study of CD8 T cells in Susac syndrome. TCRdb passed the immunoSEQ multiplex PCR reads through MiXCR, listing each CDR3 protein once. The table lists approximately 190,000 distinct CDR3 sequences, 85% to 95% of them singletons. Sequenced: CD8+ T cells from PBMCs. Receptors were obtained from a human donor with Susac syndrome. Each CDR3 is given with its conserved first and last residue. A D gene is named only where the DNA matches it firmly. Expanded clones get a size class; other rows say once, few or many, or leave the size out.

>TRBJ1-2|TRBD1|-|TRBV18
CASSRTDRAYGYTF
TGTGCCAGCTCACGGACTGACAGGGCTTATGGCTACACCTTC
>TRBJ1-6|TRBD1|once|TRBV12-3/TRBV12-4
CASSFGDWTGLNSPLHF
TGTGCCAGCAGTTTTGGAGACTGGACAGGGCTTAATTCACCCCTCCACTTT
>TRBJ1-3|TRBD1|-|TRBV12-3/TRBV12-4
CASRRQGLSGNTIYF
TGTGCCAGCAGAAGACAGGGCCTCTCTGGAAACACCATATATTTT
>TRBJ2-7|TRBD1|-|TRBV4-1
CASSQPGQPYYEQYF
TGCGCCAGCAGCCAGCCGGGACAGCCCTACTACGAGCAGTACTTC
>TRBJ1-5|TRBD1|-|TRBV7-9
CASSSDGRGRIGNQPQHF
TGTGCCAGCAGCTCTGATGGGAGGGGGCGGATCGGCAATCAGCCCCAGCATTTT
>TRBJ2-7|TRBD2|-|TRBV4-1
CASSLGREGSYEQYF
TGCGCCAGCAGCCTCGGCAGGGAGGGATCCTACGAGCAGTACTTC
>TRBJ2-5|TRBD2|-|TRBV7-9
CASSSTLAGGVGEETQYF
TGTGCCAGCAGCTCCACACTAGCGGGAGGCGTGGGGGAAGAGACCCAGTACTTC
>TRBJ2-1|TRBD2|-|TRBV15
CATNARTSENEQFF
TGTGCCACCAATGCTCGGACTAGCGAAAATGAGCAGTTCTTC
>TRBJ2-1|TRBD2|-|TRBV24-1
CATSDLRASGSHEQFF
TGTGCCACCAGTGATTTGCGGGCTAGCGGGAGCCATGAGCAGTTCTTC
>TRBJ1-5|-|-|TRBV4-1
CASSQGTYNQPQHF
TGCGCCAGCAGCCAAGGTACATACAATCAGCCCCAGCATTTT
>TRBJ1-1|-|-|TRBV5-6
CASSLVSGFATEAFF
TGTGCCAGCAGCTTGGTATCAGGGTTTGCCACTGAAGCTTTCTTT
>TRBJ2-7|-|-|TRBV9
CASSVGRQGQYEQYF
TGTGCCAGCAGCGTAGGTCGTCAGGGTCAGTACGAGCAGTACTTC